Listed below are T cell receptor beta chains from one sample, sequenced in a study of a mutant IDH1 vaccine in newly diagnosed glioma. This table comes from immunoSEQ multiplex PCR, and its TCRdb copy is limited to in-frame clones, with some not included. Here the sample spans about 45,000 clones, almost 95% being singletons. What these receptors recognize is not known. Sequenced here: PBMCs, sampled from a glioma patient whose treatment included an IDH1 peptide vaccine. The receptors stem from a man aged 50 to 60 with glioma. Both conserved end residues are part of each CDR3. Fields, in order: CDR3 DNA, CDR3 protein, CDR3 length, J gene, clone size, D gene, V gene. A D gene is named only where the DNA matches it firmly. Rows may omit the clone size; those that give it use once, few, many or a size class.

CDR3nt: TGTGCCAGCAGCCTCGCGGGGCGGGGGAGATACAATGAGCAGTTCTTC; CDR3aa: CASSLAGRGRYNEQFF; len: 16; j_gene: TRBJ2-1; abundance: medium-sized; d_gene: TRBD2; v_gene: TRBV7-2
CDR3nt: TGTGCCAGCAGCTTAGTCACGGGCGATGGACAAGCTTTCTTT; CDR3aa: CASSLVTGDGQAFF; len: 14; j_gene: TRBJ1-1; abundance: -; d_gene: -; v_gene: TRBV7-9
CDR3nt: TGTGCCAGCAGCTTCGACAATCAGCCCCAGCATTTT; CDR3aa: CASSFDNQPQHF; len: 12; j_gene: TRBJ1-5; abundance: few; d_gene: -; v_gene: TRBV7-2
CDR3nt: TGTGCCAGTAGTATGATCGGGAGGCAGGGACAGCCCCAGCATTTT; CDR3aa: CASSMIGRQGQPQHF; len: 15; j_gene: TRBJ1-5; abundance: -; d_gene: -; v_gene: TRBV19
CDR3nt: TGTGCCAGCAGCCCTAGTGAGGCAGGGGGCGAGCAGTACTTC; CDR3aa: CASSPSEAGGEQYF; len: 14; j_gene: TRBJ2-7; abundance: -; d_gene: TRBD1; v_gene: TRBV7-9
CDR3nt: TGTGCCAGCAGCTTAGCCAGGACAGGGATGAGGTTGGGAGCAACTAATGAAAAACTGTTTTTT; CDR3aa: CASSLARTGMRLGATNEKLFF; len: 21; j_gene: TRBJ1-4; abundance: -; d_gene: TRBD1; v_gene: TRBV7-2
CDR3nt: TGTGCCAGCAGCACCGACGATGGGTTCTCCTACGAGCAGTACTTC; CDR3aa: CASSTDDGFSYEQYF; len: 15; j_gene: TRBJ2-7; abundance: -; d_gene: -; v_gene: TRBV21-1
CDR3nt: TGTGCCAGCAGTTCACCGGGACAGGGGTACACAGATACGCAGTATTTT; CDR3aa: CASSSPGQGYTDTQYF; len: 16; j_gene: TRBJ2-3; abundance: -; d_gene: TRBD1; v_gene: TRBV6-6
CDR3nt: TGTGCCCTGCGGACAGGGGCGCGGGCTGGCTACACCTTC; CDR3aa: CALRTGARAGYTF; len: 13; j_gene: TRBJ1-2; abundance: -; d_gene: TRBD1; v_gene: TRBV2
CDR3nt: TGTGCCAGCAGCTCCAGACTAGCGGACCCCTACGAGCAGTACTTC; CDR3aa: CASSSRLADPYEQYF; len: 15; j_gene: TRBJ2-7; abundance: -; d_gene: TRBD2; v_gene: TRBV9
CDR3nt: TGTGCCATCAGTGAGACCGGTTACAATGAGCAGTTCTTC; CDR3aa: CAISETGYNEQFF; len: 13; j_gene: TRBJ2-1; abundance: once; d_gene: -; v_gene: TRBV10-3
CDR3nt: TGTGCCAGCAGCTCCTACAGAGCCGAGGGCACCATATATTTT; CDR3aa: CASSSYRAEGTIYF; len: 14; j_gene: TRBJ1-3; abundance: -; d_gene: -; v_gene: TRBV5-4
CDR3nt: TGTGCCAGCAGCCGAACGGGGACAGGGTCAGAGACCCAGTACTTC; CDR3aa: CASSRTGTGSETQYF; len: 15; j_gene: TRBJ2-5; abundance: -; d_gene: TRBD1; v_gene: TRBV6-5
CDR3nt: TGTGCCAGCATCGTAGGGGGCGGCGATGGCTACACCTTC; CDR3aa: CASIVGGGDGYTF; len: 13; j_gene: TRBJ1-2; abundance: -; d_gene: TRBD1; v_gene: TRBV6-6
CDR3nt: TGTGCCAGCAGTCAACAGGGGGTTAGGGAGACCCAGTACTTC; CDR3aa: CASSQQGVRETQYF; len: 14; j_gene: TRBJ2-5; abundance: -; d_gene: TRBD1; v_gene: TRBV7-2
CDR3nt: TGCGCCAGCAGCTTGGGGCCTAGCGGGAGGAGCACAGATACGCAGTATTTT; CDR3aa: CASSLGPSGRSTDTQYF; len: 17; j_gene: TRBJ2-3; abundance: -; d_gene: TRBD2; v_gene: TRBV5-1
CDR3nt: TGTGCCAGTAAGGACATGTCCATGAACACTGAAGCTTTCTTT; CDR3aa: CASKDMSMNTEAFF; len: 14; j_gene: TRBJ1-1; abundance: -; d_gene: -; v_gene: TRBV19
CDR3nt: TGCGCCAGCAGCCAAGGAGGGATAGAGAGGTCCTACGAGCAGTACTTC; CDR3aa: CASSQGGIERSYEQYF; len: 16; j_gene: TRBJ2-7; abundance: -; d_gene: -; v_gene: TRBV4-1
CDR3nt: TGTGCCAGCAGCCAGACGGTTAACTATGGCTACACCTTC; CDR3aa: CASSQTVNYGYTF; len: 13; j_gene: TRBJ1-2; abundance: -; d_gene: -; v_gene: TRBV27
CDR3nt: TGTGCCAGCAGCCCTAGGACCCGGAGCTATGGCTACACCTTC; CDR3aa: CASSPRTRSYGYTF; len: 14; j_gene: TRBJ1-2; abundance: once; d_gene: -; v_gene: TRBV7-8
CDR3nt: TGTGCCAGCTCAGCCCAGTGGGGCACCGGGGAGCTGTTTTTT; CDR3aa: CASSAQWGTGELFF; len: 14; j_gene: TRBJ2-2; abundance: -; d_gene: -; v_gene: TRBV18
CDR3nt: TGCGCCAGCAGCGCCCGGGACAGGGGCAGCACAGATACGCAGTATTTT; CDR3aa: CASSARDRGSTDTQYF; len: 16; j_gene: TRBJ2-3; abundance: -; d_gene: TRBD1; v_gene: TRBV5-1
CDR3nt: TGTGCCAGCAGCGTAGAAAAGGGTAACAATGAAAAACTGTTTTTT; CDR3aa: CASSVEKGNNEKLFF; len: 15; j_gene: TRBJ1-4; abundance: -; d_gene: -; v_gene: TRBV9
CDR3nt: TGTGCCAGCAGTGACCCCAGGAGGTCTTGGTCACCCCTCCACTTT; CDR3aa: CASSDPRRSWSPLHF; len: 15; j_gene: TRBJ1-6; abundance: -; d_gene: -; v_gene: TRBV25-1
CDR3nt: TGCGCCAGCAGCCAAGAACAGGGTGAAGGCTACACCTTC; CDR3aa: CASSQEQGEGYTF; len: 13; j_gene: TRBJ1-2; abundance: -; d_gene: -; v_gene: TRBV4-1
CDR3nt: TGCAGCGTTCAACCTAGGGGAGTGGACTACGAGCAGTACTTC; CDR3aa: CSVQPRGVDYEQYF; len: 14; j_gene: TRBJ2-7; abundance: -; d_gene: -; v_gene: TRBV29-1
CDR3nt: TGTGCCAGCACCCTGGACAGGGTAGACACCATATATTTT; CDR3aa: CASTLDRVDTIYF; len: 13; j_gene: TRBJ1-3; abundance: -; d_gene: TRBD1; v_gene: TRBV6-6
CDR3nt: TGCGCCAGCAGCCACGCCGGGACAGGGAGTGATGGCTACACCTTC; CDR3aa: CASSHAGTGSDGYTF; len: 15; j_gene: TRBJ1-2; abundance: once; d_gene: TRBD1; v_gene: TRBV4-1
CDR3nt: TGTGCCAGCAGCCCGGGACTAGCGGGGATAGAGGTGGGGGGGCAGTTCTTC; CDR3aa: CASSPGLAGIEVGGQFF; len: 17; j_gene: TRBJ2-1; abundance: -; d_gene: TRBD2; v_gene: TRBV7-8
CDR3nt: TGTGCCAGCAGCCGGCCGGGACAGGGAGCCTACGAGCAGTACTTC; CDR3aa: CASSRPGQGAYEQYF; len: 15; j_gene: TRBJ2-7; abundance: -; d_gene: TRBD1; v_gene: TRBV4-2
CDR3nt: TGTGCCATCAGTGTGATAGCGGGGGGAGCGACAGATACGCAGTATTTT; CDR3aa: CAISVIAGGATDTQYF; len: 16; j_gene: TRBJ2-3; abundance: -; d_gene: TRBD2; v_gene: TRBV10-3
CDR3nt: TGTGCCAGCAGCTGGGTCCACATGAACACTGAAGCTTTCTTT; CDR3aa: CASSWVHMNTEAFF; len: 14; j_gene: TRBJ1-1; abundance: -; d_gene: -; v_gene: TRBV13
CDR3nt: TGCGCCAGCAGCCAAGTTACGGGTTATAGCAATCAGCCCCAGCATTTT; CDR3aa: CASSQVTGYSNQPQHF; len: 16; j_gene: TRBJ1-5; abundance: once; d_gene: -; v_gene: TRBV4-1
CDR3nt: TGTGCCAGCAGCCCATCCTCTAGCGGGAGACGCGAGCAGTACTTC; CDR3aa: CASSPSSSGRREQYF; len: 15; j_gene: TRBJ2-7; abundance: -; d_gene: TRBD2; v_gene: TRBV28